This entry concerns a single TCR beta chain. The data stem from a study of T cell clonotyping in hematopoietic cell transplantation. The V segment lost 3 bases and the J segment 2 bases; nucleotides outside the gene matches: 0. Germline V gene sequence: CDR1 SGHTA, CDR2 FQGNSA. This CDR3 has 14 residues. TCRdb's table, derived via immunoSEQ multiplex PCR, lists solely in-frame clones and lacks some. The repertoire holds about 36,000 clones, with about 90% as singletons. The source is a woman in her thirties or forties in good health. Some clones in this sample may be carry-over from other donors' samples. The source material was peripheral blood mononuclear cells. The V gene is TRBV7-2, the J gene TRBJ2-1, with 8 nucleotides matching TRBD2. CDR3 bases: TGTGCCAGCAGCTTTAGCGGGGCCTACAATGAGCAGTTCTTC. Protein sequence: CASSFSGAYNEQFF.